These T cell receptor beta chains were read from a single sample in a study of blood T cell repertoires in COVID-19. Only in-frame clones appear in the TCRdb table, and some are missing; sequencing was by immunoSEQ multiplex PCR. The table has around 160,000 clones, approximately 82% seen once. Sample: peripheral blood. The receptors here all came from a human donor with acute or convalescent COVID-19. The donor label of this sample is uncertain. Each CDR3 is given without its conserved first and last residue. Each record gives: J gene, D gene, V gene, CDR3 protein. The D gene is left open where the match is weak.

>TRBJ2-7|-|TRBV4-3
ASSQDFPRNDEQY
>TRBJ1-1|TRBD1|TRBV6-4
ASRTTQGAWTEAF
>TRBJ1-3|-|TRBV19
ASIGGFSGNTIY
>TRBJ2-7|TRBD1|TRBV11-2
ASSLATIQGEEY
>TRBJ2-1|TRBD1|TRBV7-2
ASSSTGGGYNEQF
>TRBJ2-3|-|TRBV7-2
ASRDGNTDTQY
>TRBJ2-3|-|TRBV6-5
ASATLANTQY
>TRBJ2-7|TRBD1|TRBV6-6
ASSGYRGYEQY
>TRBJ2-1|TRBD2|TRBV6-4
ASSVAATSGFEQF
>TRBJ1-1|-|TRBV12-5
ASAGQGRRDTEAF
>TRBJ1-5|-|TRBV6-8
ASSYRGGSNQPQH
>TRBJ1-2|TRBD1|TRBV5-1
ASSVTGTGSYGYT
>TRBJ1-1|TRBD1|TRBV29-1
SVDDRVNTEAF
>TRBJ2-5|TRBD2|TRBV6-5
ASRISGGRETQY
>TRBJ1-2|-|TRBV5-6
ASNWASNYGYT
>TRBJ2-7|TRBD1|TRBV18
ASSQGARDEQY
>TRBJ2-5|-|TRBV6-5
ASGGGFRQETQY
>TRBJ1-1|TRBD1|TRBV6-5
ATILDRGLGTEAF
>TRBJ2-2|-|TRBV7-6
ASSLRQQNTGELF
>TRBJ2-3|TRBD1|TRBV5-1
ASSLEGTDWTDTQY
>TRBJ1-2|-|TRBV27
ASSPAGDYGYT
>TRBJ1-4|-|TRBV28
ASSQGQSNEKLF
>TRBJ2-5|TRBD1|TRBV2
ATQGARETQY
>TRBJ1-2|TRBD1|TRBV6-5
ASSYSGQGYGYT
>TRBJ1-2|-|TRBV9
ASSDYRNYGYT
>TRBJ2-7|TRBD1|TRBV4-3
ASSPDREGEQY
>TRBJ1-2|-|TRBV19
ASARGRNYGYT
>TRBJ1-5|TRBD1|TRBV5-1
ASSPTGMNSNQPQH
>TRBJ2-1|TRBD2|TRBV5-1
ASSPSGGKYNEQF
>TRBJ2-7|-|TRBV5-1
ASSATGNHEQY